The 10 T cell receptor beta chains below were found in one sample sequenced in a study of patients and donors after allogeneic stem cell transplantation (dated by TCRdb to about 2020). Libraries were built with RT-PCR. The data were produced on a NextSeq 550. TCRdb reanalyzed the raw reads on its own, using fastp at Q25 for trimming and MiXCR for clone calling, and kept in-frame beta chains. CDR3 protein sequences are deduplicated, and each keeps its most common genes and DNA. This sample gives about 410,000 distinct CDR3 sequences in total; 16% of them show up just once. Jointly, the top ten make up 6% to 8% of the sample. The specimen sequenced was blood, either unsorted or a sorted T cell fraction (not recorded which). The receptors come from a human donor who was either an allogeneic HSCT recipient or a stem cell or donor lymphocyte infusion donor (not recorded which). It is not recorded whose cells these are; they may come from a transplant donor.

The J gene is TRBJ2-1, the V gene TRBV6-6; D is uncertain. V gave up 8 bases and J gave up 6 bases, with 14 bases separating them. This CDR3 spans 13 amino acids. Germline lookup yields CDR1 MNHNY and CDR2 SVGAGI (reference sequence). Here the CDR3 reads CASGGIQSNEQFF. CDR3 DNA: TGTGCCAGCGGTGGGATTCAATCCAATGAGCAGTTCTTC.

A few counts support this clonotype. The chain is built from TRBV6-1 and TRBJ1-2; perhaps TRBD1 as D (5 bases). V shed 5 bases and J shed 7 bases, with 23 bases lying between them. Germline CDR1 reads MNHNS; CDR2 reads SASEGT. This CDR3 is built from 16 residues. As DNA, the CDR3 is TGTGCCAGCAGTAGTTATCTCTCCAGGGCAGGGAGTGGCTACACCTTC. Residues: CASSSYLSRAGSGYTF.

J is TRBJ1-5 and V is TRBV3-1; a weak D match, TRBD1 (5 bases). This CDR3 contains 14 residues. Deletions cut 0 bases from V and 3 bases from J, with 6 bases between. The germline CDR1 and CDR2 sequences are LGHDT and YNNKEL (reference sequence). The CDR3 sequence is CASSQEGVNQPQHF. CDR3 in DNA: TGTGCCAGCAGCCAAGAGGGGGTCAATCAGCCCCAGCATTTT.

This clonotype was picked up many times. The rearrangement uses TRBV3-1 and TRBJ2-2; D remains unclear. The CDR3 has 17 residues. The V and J ends lost 1 base and 0 bases respectively, with 12 bases between them. Germline values: CDR1 LGHDT, CDR2 YNNKEL (reference sequence). The CDR3 bases are TGTGCCAGCAGCCAAGTCACAGTCCTAGCGAACACCGGGGAGCTGTTTTTT. It encodes CASSQVTVLANTGELFF. Full variable domain (missing parts from reference TRBV3-1 and TRBJ2-2): DTAVSQTPKYLVTQMGNDKSIKCEQNLGHDTMYWYKQDSKKFLKIMFSYNNKELIINETVPNRFSPKSPDKAHLNLHINSLELGDSAVYFCASSQVTVLANTGELFFGEGSRLTVL.

The chain joins TRBV15 to TRBJ1-5; no clear D gene. The CDR3 has 14 amino acids. Germline V lookup: CDR1 LNHNV, CDR2 YYDKDF (reference sequence). V was trimmed by 0 bases and J by 4 bases, leaving 7 bases between them. The CDR3 DNA reads as TGTGCCACCAGCAGAGATGTGGTAAATCAGCCCCAGCATTTT. This sequence encodes CATSRDVVNQPQHF.

The rearrangement uses TRBV12-5 and TRBJ1-1; no firm D call. The CDR3 has 13 residues. V lost 2 bases and J lost 7, with 11 bases in between. Per the germline V gene, CDR1 is LGHNT and CDR2 is FRNRAP. The CDR3 DNA is TGTGCTAGTGGTTTGAACAGCTACCTTGAAGCTTTCTTT. Its protein is CASGLNSYLEAFF.

The chain joins TRBV3-1 to TRBJ1-2; TRBD1 is a possible D gene (5 bases). V gave up 1 base and J gave up 7 bases, with 13 bases separating them. This CDR3 has 14 amino acids. CDR1 and CDR2 (germline): LGHDT, YNNKEL (reference sequence). The CDR3 DNA reads TGTGCCAGCAGCCAAGGGCCGGGGCTGGGTGGCTACACCTTC. Protein sequence: CASSQGPGLGGYTF.

The rearrangement joins TRBV29-1 to TRBJ2-5; 8 bases line up with TRBD1. V lost 7 bases, J lost 1 base, and 17 bases stayed unmatched. CDR1 and CDR2 (germline): SQVTM, ANQGSEA. The CDR3 loop spans 17 amino acids. CDR3 residues: CSAAGSLGQGVQETQYF. As DNA, the CDR3 is TGCAGCGCCGCGGGGTCACTTGGACAGGGCGTCCAAGAGACCCAGTACTTC.

J is TRBJ1-2 and V is TRBV7-2; no definite D call. Germline V gene sequence: CDR1 SGHTA, CDR2 FQGNSA. Trimming removed 5 bases from V and 8 bases from J, with 12 bases in between. The CDR3 length is 12 residues. CDR3 DNA: TGTGCCAGCAGCCCCTCTTCGGGAGGCTACACCTTC. Protein sequence: CASSPSSGGYTF.

This clonotype was observed a few times. V usage is TRBV12-3 or TRBV12-4 and J usage is TRBJ2-2, with 10 bases aligning to TRBD2. CDR3 size: 15 residues. V shed 3 bases, J shed 7 bases, and the junction held 5 bases outside the gene matches. This chain's CDR3 is CASSLGLAGVGELFF. The DNA of the CDR3 is TGTGCCAGCAGTTTGGGGCTAGCGGGAGTCGGGGAGCTGTTTTTT.